Each of the 11 T cell receptor beta chains below was sequenced from the same sample in a study of T cells in Graves' hyperthyroidism and ophthalmopathy. Amplification of TCR beta CDR3 regions used RNA as the template. HTBI primers drove first-round RT-PCR of the TCR CDR3. TCRdb re-derived calls from the multiplex PCR reads in MiXCR, one entry per CDR3 protein. The repertoire holds more than 250,000 distinct CDR3 sequences, with nearly 15% as singletons. The specimen sequenced was blood. These receptors all stem from a woman aged 45-65 years with Graves' hyperthyroidism that later progressed to Graves' ophthalmopathy.

Notes on this clonotype: Just one base apart from a much larger clone, this may be a read error. The V call is TRBV28, the J call TRBJ1-3; D is unclear. The germline V gene has CDR1 MDHEN and CDR2 SYDVKM. V shed 2 bases and J shed 6 bases, with 8 bases lying between them. This CDR3 has 13 residues. The CDR3 loop is CASSLMGENTIYF. Here the CDR3 DNA reads TGTGCCAGCAGTTTAATGGGTGAAAACACCATATATTTT.

This chain uses TRBV5-1 with TRBJ1-1, with 9 bases lining up with TRBD1. Germline loops: CDR1 SGHRS, CDR2 YFSETQ. The junction had 3 bases not matched to a gene; V was cut back by 5 bases and J by 1 base. There are 14 residues in the CDR3. In DNA, the CDR3 is TGCGCCAGCAGGCGGACAGGGGCGAACACTGAAGCTTTCTTT. Amino acids: CASRRTGANTEAFF.

In regard to this clonotype: Since no conserved phenylalanine or tryptophan closes the CDR3, a read error is the likely cause. The chain employs TRBV24-1 and TRBJ2-6; D remains unclear. There are 16 residues in the CDR3. Germline V gene data show CDR1 as KGHDR and CDR2 as SFDVKD. The ends were cut back, 4 bases at V and 4 bases at J, with 13 bases in the middle. The CDR3 here is CATSDKPARGANVLTS. The CDR3 region has the DNA TGTGCCACCAGTGACAAACCTGCGCGAGGGGCCAACGTCCTGACTTCC.

In the case of this clonotype: A much larger clone sits a single nucleotide away, making a read error possible. This chain uses TRBV20-1 with TRBJ2-5; 7 positions agree with TRBD2. V dropped 8 bases and J dropped 4; count of bases not matched to a gene: 7. The V gene's germline CDR1 is DFQATT and CDR2 SNEGSKA (reference sequence). The CDR3 has 12 residues. As DNA, the CDR3 is TGCAGTAAAGTAGCGGGTCGAGAGACCCAGTACTTC. Its protein product is CSKVAGRETQYF.

The chain carries TRBV6-2 or TRBV6-3 and TRBJ2-7; 10 bases map to TRBD2. The end of the DNA fits TRBJ2-1 better, so the J call may be wrong. Germline V lookup: CDR1 MNHEY, CDR2 SVGEGT. The length of the CDR3 is 16 residues. CDR3 coding DNA: TGTGCCAGCAGTCCTCGGTCTAGCGGGAGCACACCTGAGCAGTTCTTC. The encoded protein is CASSPRSSGSTPEQFF.

The chain has TRBV10-2 and TRBJ1-1, with TRBD1 matching 9 bases. Germline values: CDR1 WSHSY, CDR2 SAAADI. V gave up 10 bases and J gave up 3 bases; unmatched junction bases: 15. The CDR3 runs 16 residues. DNA for the CDR3: TGCGCCACCTCTTCTAGGACAGGGGCCGAAGACACTGAAGCTTTCTTT. Its translation: CATSSRTGAEDTEAFF.

This clonotype was counted a few times. This chain links TRBV7-2 with TRBJ1-5; TRBD1 matches 7 bases. Germline V gene lookup returns CDR1 SGHTA and CDR2 FQGNSA. The CDR3 loop spans 15 amino acids. Germline trimming cut 2 bases from V and 4 bases from J; bases unmatched to any gene: 5. This chain's CDR3 is CASSLYRGQNQPQHF. CDR3 nucleotide sequence: TGTGCCAGCAGCTTATACAGGGGCCAAAATCAGCCCCAGCATTTT.

V and J are TRBV15 and TRBJ2-7; 9 bases line up with TRBD2. This CDR3 has 14 residues. Germline CDR1 LNHNV, CDR2 YYDKDF (reference sequence). The V and J ends lost 7 bases and 0 bases, in that order; junction bases with no gene match: 4. The CDR3 loop reads CATKAGGSSYEQYF. Written as DNA, the CDR3 is TGTGCCACCAAGGCGGGAGGGAGCTCCTACGAGCAGTACTTC.

The chain employs TRBV9 and TRBJ1-1; D is undetermined. The CDR3 is 12 amino acids. CDR1 is SGDLS, CDR2 YYNGEE, per germline. Trimming removed 0 bases from V and 10 bases from J, with 10 bases in between. The CDR3 DNA reads TGTGCCAGCAGCGTAGTTGGAGGGCCAGCTTTCTTT. Translated, it gives CASSVVGGPAFF.

This clonotype turned up a few times. The chain is built from TRBV20-1 and TRBJ1-4; D remains unclear. Germline CDR1 DFQATT, CDR2 SNEGSKA (reference sequence). CDR3 length: 13 amino acids. Trimming took off 0 bases at V and 3 bases at J, with 5 bases between the two ends. CDR3 sequence: CSARDGSNEKLFF. DNA for the CDR3: TGCAGTGCTAGAGACGGATCTAATGAAAAACTGTTTTTT.

This clonotype was counted at least ten times. The J gene is TRBJ2-7, the V gene TRBV28; TRBD1 matches at 7 bases. Germline CDR1 reads MDHEN; CDR2 reads SYDVKM. The length of the CDR3 is 16 residues. V dropped 6 bases and J dropped 0; count of bases not matched to a gene: 11. In DNA form, the CDR3 reads TGTGCCAGCAGCCGCTACCTGACAGGGATCTCCTACGAGCAGTACTTC. This codes for CASSRYLTGISYEQYF.